The clone carrying this T cell receptor beta chain was seen just once. Running of the v3.0 immunoSEQ assay took place at survey level. The repertoire was sequenced with immunoSEQ multiplex PCR; TCRdb's copy has only in-frame clones and lacks some. Of around 29,000 clones detected, approximately 95% appear once; the ten largest clones hold around 7.4%. This entry belongs to a study of long-term antiretroviral therapy in people with HIV. Germline CDR1 and CDR2: SGHAT and FQDESV (reference sequence). This CDR3 contains 15 residues. Between the trimmed V and J ends, which lost 4 bases and 1 base, there was a span of 11 bases.

This receptor was taken from a man aged 30 to 45 with HIV. This chain joins TRBV11-1 and TRBJ2-4; D is ambiguous. Sequencing was performed on unsorted PBMCs, taken 5.3 years after starting antiretroviral therapy. CDR3 bases: TGTGCCAGCAGCTCCGCAGGCGGTGCCAAAAACATTCAGTACTTC. Its translation is CASSSAGGAKNIQYF. The full variable domain, in which reference TRBV11-1 and TRBJ2-4 provide the parts outside the CDR3, is EAEVAQSPRYKITEKSQAVAFWCDPISGHATLYWYRQILGQGPELLVQFQDESVVDDSQLPKDRFSAERLKGVDSTLKIQPAELGDSAMYLCASSSAGGAKNIQYFGAGTRLSVL.